This T cell receptor (beta chain) was sequenced for a study of glioma-infiltrating T cells. Findings and caveats of the study: Gliomas, especially low-grade, showed above-expected tissue-blood divergence; non-neoplastic patients showed below. Only very few CDR3 sequences appeared in both tissue and blood.

The V end lost 5 bases, the J end lost 7 bases, and 17 bases lay between the germline ends. The CDR3 is 14 amino acids. The V gene's germline CDR1 is LNHDA and CDR2 SQIVND (reference sequence). TCR alpha and beta CDR3 regions were amplified from RNA using iRepertoire nested multiplex PCR. A single record per CDR3 protein comes from TCRdb applying MiXCR to the multiplex PCR reads. The sample consists of around 190,000 distinct CDR3 sequences, roughly 45% of them appearing once. About this clonotype: As yet, its antigen is unknown.

This chain uses TRBV19 with TRBJ1-1; D unclear. The TCR sequence derives from a human donor with low-grade glioma or glioblastoma, undergoing nonglioma brain surgery, or in good health (not recorded which). Material: glioma tissue, nonneoplastic brain tissue, or PBMCs (not recorded which). The chain's CDR3 is CASSQPAGDIEAFF. DNA for the CDR3: TGTGCCAGTAGTCAACCGGCAGGAGATATTGAAGCTTTCTTT.